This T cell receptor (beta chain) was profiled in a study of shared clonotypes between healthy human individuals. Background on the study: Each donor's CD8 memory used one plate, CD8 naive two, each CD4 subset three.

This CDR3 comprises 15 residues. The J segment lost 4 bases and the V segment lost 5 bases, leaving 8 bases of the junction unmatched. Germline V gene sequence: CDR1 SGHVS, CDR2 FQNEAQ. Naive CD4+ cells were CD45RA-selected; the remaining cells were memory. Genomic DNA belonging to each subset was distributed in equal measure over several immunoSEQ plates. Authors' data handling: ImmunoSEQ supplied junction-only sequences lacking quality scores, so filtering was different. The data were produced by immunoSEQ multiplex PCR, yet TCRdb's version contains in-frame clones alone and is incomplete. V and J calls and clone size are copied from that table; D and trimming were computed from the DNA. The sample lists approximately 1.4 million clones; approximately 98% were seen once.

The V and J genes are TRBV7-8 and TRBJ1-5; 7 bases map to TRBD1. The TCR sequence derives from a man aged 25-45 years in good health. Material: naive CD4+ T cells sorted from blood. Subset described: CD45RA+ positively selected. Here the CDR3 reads CASSVGTGENQPQHF. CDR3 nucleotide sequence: TGTGCCAGCAGCGTAGGCACAGGGGAGAATCAGCCCCAGCATTTT.